One and the same sample provided the 23 T cell receptor beta chains below, sequenced in a study of OX40 agonist ivuxolimab in advanced cancers. Measured with immunoSEQ multiplex PCR; TCRdb has only the in-frame clones, and not every one. The sample has 95,000 to 150,000 clones, around 93% seen once. This specimen consisted of CD4+ or CD8+ T cells sorted from blood, obtained in a trial of the OX40 agonist ivuxolimab. These TCRs come from an adult with an advanced solid tumor such as melanoma, head and neck, liver or kidney cancer.

The J gene is TRBJ2-3, the V gene TRBV11-3; possible D gene TRBD2, 5 bases. The V end lost 5 bases, the J end lost 2 bases, and 11 bases lay between the germline ends. Germline V CDR1 and CDR2: SGHNT, YENEEA. The length of the CDR3 is 14 residues. Here the CDR3 DNA reads TGTGCCAGCAGCCTTCGGGGAAACACAGATACGCAGTATTTT. Translated: CASSLRGNTDTQYF.

The gene calls are TRBV7-3 and TRBJ2-7; D assignment may be TRBD1 or TRBD2 (6 bases each). Germline assignment: CDR1 SGHTA and CDR2 FQGTGA. The CDR3 spans 14 residues. Trimming cost V 2 bases and J 6 bases, with 14 bases left between them. The CDR3 sequence is CASSLGIPGAEQYF. The CDR3 DNA follows: TGTGCCAGCAGCTTAGGGATTCCGGGGGCCGAGCAGTACTTC.

This clone has a single count. CDR3 protein: CASMRTARNTEAFF. The CDR3 DNA reads TGTGCCAGCATGCGGACAGCCAGAAACACTGAAGCTTTCTTT. J is TRBJ1-1 and V is TRBV28; perhaps TRBD1 as D (6 bases). The CDR3 extends over 14 amino acids. Germline loops: CDR1 MDHEN, CDR2 SYDVKM. The V end was cut by 7 bases, the J end by 2 bases, with 14 bases between.

The chain combines TRBV18 with TRBJ2-5, with 9 bases that match TRBD1. From germline, CDR1 is KGHSH and CDR2 LQKENI. The CDR3 length is 14 residues. V lost 5 bases, J lost 5 bases, and 6 bases stayed unmatched. CDR3 sequence reads: CASSSGQGVETQYF. The DNA for the CDR3 is TGTGCCAGCTCATCGGGACAGGGTGTGGAGACCCAGTACTTC.

The V and J genes are TRBV28 and TRBJ2-5; D is uncertain. The CDR3 has 10 amino acids. V gave up 6 bases and J gave up 7 bases, with 6 bases separating them. Per the germline V gene, CDR1 is MDHEN and CDR2 is SYDVKM. The CDR3 DNA reads TGTGCCAGCAGCAGAGGGACCCAGTACTTC. Translation: CASSRGTQYF. Full variable domain (rest looked up from reference TRBV28 and TRBJ2-5): DVKVTQSSRYLVKRTGEKVFLECVQDMDHENMFWYRQDPGLGLRLIYFSYDVKMKEKGDIPEGYSVSREKKERFSLILESASTNQTSMYLCASSRGTQYFGPGTRLLVL.

The chain combines TRBV5-1 with TRBJ2-5, with TRBD1 matching over 8 bases. CDR3 length: 14 amino acids. Looked up from germline, CDR1 is SGHRS and CDR2 is YFSETQ. With 2 bases clipped from V and 4 bases from J, the junction kept 4 bases outside the gene matches. The CDR3 is CASSFMDRAETQYF. DNA for the CDR3: TGCGCCAGCAGCTTTATGGACAGGGCAGAGACCCAGTACTTC.

The chain carries TRBV7-2 and TRBJ1-3; the D is unclear. V gave up 4 bases and J gave up 0 bases, with 10 bases separating them. The CDR3 length is 15 residues. Germline CDR1 and CDR2: SGHTA and FQGNSA. CDR3 nucleotide sequence: TGTGCCAGCAGCTCACGACCGATCTCTGGAAACACCATATATTTT. It translates to CASSSRPISGNTIYF.

As for this clone: The junction departs from the called germline gene at one end, perhaps through a read error. CDR3 residues: CASSVTPGMSHGTDTQYF. The DNA of the CDR3 is TGTGCCAGCAGCGTAACCCCTGGGATGAGCCATGGGACAGATACGCAGTATTTT. The gene calls are TRBV7-3 and TRBJ2-3; D is unresolved. CDR1 SGHTA and CDR2 FQGTGA come from the germline V gene. This CDR3 has 18 amino acids.

The chain couples TRBV10-3 to TRBJ2-3; D perhaps matches TRBD1 (6 bases). V lost 2 bases to trimming and J lost 5 bases, with 11 bases between them. The CDR3 loop spans 14 amino acids. The germline V gene has CDR1 ENHRY and CDR2 SYGVKD. CDR3 amino acids: CAISERDNLDTQYF. The CDR3 nucleotides read TGTGCCATCAGTGAGAGGGACAACTTAGATACGCAGTATTTT.

The CDR3 nucleotides are TGTGCCAGCAGCTTAGGCAGGACAGCCAATCAGCCCCAGCATTTT. Translating it yields CASSLGRTANQPQHF. This chain joins TRBV7-9 and TRBJ1-5; D is possibly TRBD1 (6 bases). V was clipped by 1 base and J by 3 bases, with 10 bases between them. The CDR3 loop spans 15 amino acids. Germline V lookup: CDR1 SEHNR, CDR2 FQNEAQ (reference sequence).

V usage is TRBV6-5 and J usage is TRBJ1-4; the D gene is possibly TRBD1 (6 bases). The V and J ends lost 9 bases and 6 bases respectively, with 17 bases between them. The germline gives CDR1 MNHEY, CDR2 SVGAGI. The CDR3 spans 14 residues. Written as DNA, the CDR3 is TGTGCCAGTGGCCAGACAGGAAAGGATGAAAAACTGTTTTTT. The encoded protein is CASGQTGKDEKLFF.

This clone was recorded once. In nucleotides, the CDR3 is TGTGCCAGCAGCTTAACTAGCGGGAGTGATGAGCAGTTCTTC. Its protein is CASSLTSGSDEQFF. The rearrangement joins TRBV7-2 to TRBJ2-1; 11 nucleotides match TRBD2. Germline trimming cut 2 bases from V and 8 bases from J; bases unmatched to any gene: 2. This CDR3 contains 14 residues. Germline V gene data show CDR1 as SGHTA and CDR2 as FQGNSA.

The CDR3 sequence is CASSEQGQETQYF. The DNA of the CDR3 is TGTGCCAGCAGTGAACAGGGGCAAGAGACCCAGTACTTC. V usage is TRBV6-1 and J usage is TRBJ2-5; the D gene is possibly TRBD1 (6 bases). CDR3 size: 13 residues. In germline, CDR1 is MNHNS, CDR2 SASEGT. V was trimmed by 2 bases and J by 2 bases, leaving 6 bases between them.

The chain is built from TRBV10-3 and TRBJ2-3; 13 bases are shared with TRBD2. The junction had 2 bases not matched to a gene; V was cut back by 4 bases and J by 4 bases. The CDR3 length is 15 residues. Germline V gives CDR1 ENHRY, CDR2 SYGVKD. CDR3 nucleotides: TGTGCCATCAGTGGGACTAGCGGGAGTTCAGATACGCAGTATTTT. This codes for CAISGTSGSSDTQYF.

The V and J genes are TRBV4-3 and TRBJ2-2; D is possibly TRBD1 or TRBD2 (6 bases each). V lost 0 bases to trimming and J lost 1 base, with 12 bases between them. Germline V CDR1 and CDR2: LGHNA, YSLEER. This CDR3 contains 17 residues. The CDR3 protein is CASSQDLRGLNTGELFF. In nucleotides, the CDR3 is TGCGCCAGCAGCCAAGATCTCAGGGGACTGAACACCGGGGAGCTGTTTTTT.

The count of this clone is one. The V gene is TRBV7-2, the J gene TRBJ1-5, with 9 bases fitting TRBD1. Germline loops: CDR1 SGHTA, CDR2 FQGNSA. Losses at the gene ends were 5 bases for V and 6 bases for J; bases not matched to a gene: 8. This CDR3 region has 15 residues. Written as DNA, the CDR3 is TGTGCCAGCAGCCAACTTGCGGGACAGGGTCAGCCCCAGCATTTT. Translated, it gives CASSQLAGQGQPQHF.

This chain uses TRBV28 with TRBJ1-6, with 10 bases that match TRBD1. V was pared by 7 bases and J by 10 bases, with 7 bases of the junction left unmatched. This CDR3 region has 14 residues. Germline assignment: CDR1 MDHEN and CDR2 SYDVKM. Here the CDR3 reads CASTSGTGVSPLHF. CDR3 nucleotide sequence: TGTGCCAGCACCTCCGGGACAGGGGTGTCACCCCTCCACTTT. The full variable domain, its missing parts supplied by reference TRBV28 and TRBJ1-6, is DVKVTQSSRYLVKRTGEKVFLECVQDMDHENMFWYRQDPGLGLRLIYFSYDVKMKEKGDIPEGYSVSREKKERFSLILESASTNQTSMYLCASTSGTGVSPLHFGNGTRLTVT.

The chain carries TRBV4-2 and TRBJ1-1; tentative D call: TRBD1 (6 bases). V was trimmed by 5 bases and J by 2 bases, leaving 24 bases between them. The CDR3 has 18 residues. Germline V gene sequence: CDR1 LGHNA, CDR2 YNFKEQ. In nucleotides, the CDR3 is TGTGCCAGCAGCGCCATAGACTCCTTCAGGGGTCCAAACACTGAAGCTTTCTTT. Translated, it gives CASSAIDSFRGPNTEAFF.

The chain recombines TRBV28 with TRBJ1-5; 7 bases fit TRBD1. Germline values: CDR1 MDHEN, CDR2 SYDVKM. The CDR3 sequence is 15 residues long. V shed 7 bases, J shed 0 bases, and the junction held 6 bases outside the gene matches. CDR3 loop: CASTWTGNSNQPQHF. CDR3 DNA sequence: TGTGCCAGCACCTGGACAGGCAATAGCAATCAGCCCCAGCATTTT.

The CDR3 sequence: CASSEAPGEDTQYF. The CDR3, as DNA: TGTGCCAGCAGTGAGGCCCCGGGTGAAGATACGCAGTATTTT. J is TRBJ2-3 and V is TRBV6-1; D is unresolved. Germline V gene data show CDR1 as MNHNS and CDR2 as SASEGT. This CDR3 is built from 14 residues. Trimming took 3 bases from V and 5 from J, leaving 12 bases between them.

This clone was seen more than once but under ten times. The rearrangement uses TRBV19 and TRBJ1-4, with 10 bases that match TRBD1. After removal of 6 bases from V and 8 bases from J, the junction contained 9 bases not matched to a gene. The CDR3 is 15 amino acids. CDR1 is LNHDA, CDR2 SQIVND, per germline (reference sequence). The CDR3 sequence is CASRTDGQGDEKLFF. CDR3 sequence (DNA): TGTGCCAGTAGGACAGACGGACAGGGGGACGAAAAACTGTTTTTT.

V is TRBV30 and J is TRBJ2-5, with 9 bases lining up with TRBD1. The DNA end is a closer match to TRBJ2-7, so the J assignment may be wrong. Germline V gene data show CDR1 as GTSNPN and CDR2 as SVGIG (reference sequence). The CDR3 has 13 amino acids. The CDR3 coding sequence is TGTGCCTGGAAGGACAGGGGCTCCTACGAGCAGTACTTC. Translation: CAWKDRGSYEQYF.

The V call is TRBV28, the J call TRBJ1-6, with a possible D match to TRBD1 (5 bases). Trimming took off 6 bases at V and 9 bases at J, with 15 bases between the two ends. Germline V gene sequence: CDR1 MDHEN, CDR2 SYDVKM. The CDR3 has 14 amino acids. As DNA, the CDR3 is TGTGCCAGCAGACCCAGGGATTACGGTTCACCCCTCCACTTT. Protein sequence: CASRPRDYGSPLHF.